One and the same sample provided the 8 T cell receptor beta chains below, sequenced in a study of T cells after posttransplantation cyclophosphamide. Some clones are missing from TCRdb's copy, which holds only in-frame ones; the method was immunoSEQ multiplex PCR. Altogether about 2,900 clones were found in the sample, and no singletons occur. Treatment was busulfan-fludarabine conditioning, a marrow graft, and cyclophosphamide on days +3 and +4. Sequencing was performed on PBMCs, taken after allogeneic stem cell transplant with posttransplant cyclophosphamide. The receptors here all came from a female patient between 50 and 59 years old who received an allogeneic stem cell transplant from a related donor, was CMV-positive, and had no GVHD. Some of the T cells might come from the graft donor.

This clone is medium-sized within its sample. The chain links TRBV10-3 to TRBJ1-5; D remains ambiguous. The ends were cut back, 2 bases at V and 9 bases at J, with 14 bases in the middle. Germline V gene lookup returns CDR1 ENHRY and CDR2 SYGVKD. The CDR3 spans 14 residues. The CDR3 here is CAISEGNYSGPQHF. DNA for the CDR3: TGTGCCATCAGTGAGGGAAATTATTCGGGGCCCCAGCATTTT.

This clone was recorded many times. The chain recombines TRBV28 with TRBJ1-1, with D possibly matching TRBD1 (6 bases). The CDR3 is 14 amino acids. CDR1 is MDHEN and CDR2 is SYDVKM in the germline V gene. The ends were cut back, 8 bases at V and 0 bases at J, with 13 bases in the middle. CDR3 in DNA: TGTGCCAGCGGCTCAGGGACACTGAACACTGAAGCTTTCTTT. Translating it yields CASGSGTLNTEAFF.

A few counts support this clone. This chain connects TRBV7-8 to TRBJ1-2; 9 positions agree with TRBD1. With V trimmed by 4 bases and J by 6 bases, 9 bases remained unmatched. This CDR3 contains 15 residues. The germline V gene has CDR1 SGHVS and CDR2 FQNEAQ. The CDR3 here is CASSSQTGGYHGYTF. In DNA, the CDR3 is TGTGCCAGCAGCTCCCAGACAGGGGGTTATCATGGCTACACCTTC.

This clone was detected ten times or more. V is TRBV12-3 or TRBV12-4 and J is TRBJ1-4; 7 nucleotides align to TRBD1. V trimming: 0 bases; J trimming: 12 bases; junction bases outside the gene matches: 7. The CDR3 loop spans 14 amino acids. CDR3 residues: CASSLAPGGSQLFF. Here the CDR3 DNA reads TGTGCCAGCAGTTTAGCCCCAGGGGGGAGTCAACTGTTTTTT.

This clone was detected many times. V usage is TRBV5-1 and J usage is TRBJ2-1, with D hard to call. CDR3 length: 14 residues. V lost 0 bases and J lost 0, with 4 bases in between. Germline values: CDR1 SGHRS, CDR2 YFSETQ. CDR3 sequence reads: CASSLVSSYNEQFF. CDR3 nucleotide sequence: TGCGCCAGCAGCTTGGTCAGCTCCTACAATGAGCAGTTCTTC.

This clone was detected many times. For the CDR3, the DNA is TGTGCCTGGAGTCCCCAGGGGGCGCCCTATGGCTACACCTTC. As protein: CAWSPQGAPYGYTF. This rearrangement joins TRBV30 to TRBJ1-2; 8 nucleotides line up with TRBD1. Germline lookup yields CDR1 GTSNPN and CDR2 SVGIG (reference sequence). The CDR3 length is 14 residues. The V segment lost 2 bases and the J segment 4 bases; nucleotides outside the gene matches: 6.

This clone was seen at least ten times. This sequence joins TRBV5-1 and TRBJ2-7; D perhaps matches TRBD1 (6 bases). The CDR3 covers 16 residues. V was shortened by 4 bases and J by 7 bases, with 24 bases between the two germline ends. Germline CDR1 is SGHRS and CDR2 is YFSETQ. Here the CDR3 reads CASSPGHGTREWEQYF. The CDR3 DNA follows: TGCGCCAGCAGCCCGGGACACGGGACAAGGGAGTGGGAGCAGTACTTC. The full variable domain, rest sourced from reference TRBV5-1 and TRBJ2-7, is KAGVTQTPRYLIKTRGQQVTLSCSPISGHRSVSWYQQTPGQGLQFLFEYFSETQRNKGNFPGRFSGRQFSNSRSEMNVSTLELGDSALYLCASSPGHGTREWEQYFGPGTRLTVT.

This clone was counted ten times or more. V gene TRBV5-1 combines with J gene TRBJ2-7; D may be TRBD1 (6 bases). CDR1 is SGHRS, CDR2 YFSETQ, per germline. The CDR3 spans 13 residues. V was shortened by 2 bases and J by 6 bases, with 12 bases between the two germline ends. Here the CDR3 DNA reads TGCGCCAGCAGCTTTGGCAGGGACATCGAGCAGTACTTC. The encoded protein is CASSFGRDIEQYF.